This T cell receptor beta chain comes out of a study of PD-L1 blockade in urothelial cancer (dated by TCRdb to about 2017). Regarding the research as a whole: Every patient began therapy in the mid-2010s and was given atezolizumab 1,200 mg intravenously every 3 weeks. An exploratory multi-omic analysis was conducted of the somatic, immune and clinical correlates of response to PD-L1 blockade with atezolizumab in urothelial cancer. Patients had an ECOG performance status of 0 or 1 and had received between 0 and 3 prior chemotherapy regimens. Approximately 29 patients had pretreatment blood TCR-seq, 24 had at least one posttreatment blood collection, and 24 had tumor TCR-seq. Whole exome sequencing and RNA sequencing of pretreatment tumors were performed alongside TCR sequencing in the same patients. About 85% of the 29 patients were identified as males with urothelial cancer of bladder origin, and a prior smoking history was reported by 18 of 29 patients. Durable clinical benefit meant progression-free survival longer than 6 months, and TCR features were also tested against progression-free and overall survival. Pretreatment tumor samples, along with matched peripheral blood serially collected before and after atezolizumab treatment, were subjected to TCR sequencing. Blood samples gave a median of roughly 150,000 T cells and tens of thousands of unique TCRs, with a median clonality of 0.080. Blood samples were analyzed 3 weeks after the start of treatment (second dose) and 6 weeks after the start of treatment. Durable clinical benefit was achieved by nine patients and was not achieved by 20 patients.

Comment on this clone: Its antigen specificity is not known. Base qualities are missing; no much larger clone stands one base away.

According to the study, the label for this sample's time point signals: pretreatment peripheral blood. A total of 29 patients with locally advanced or metastatic urothelial carcinoma, treated at Memorial Sloan Kettering on a trial protocol, made up the cohort. Peripheral blood mononuclear cells were collected pretreatment and during treatment, at between 1 and 8 total time points per patient. The Qiagen DNeasy Blood extraction kit was used to purify genomic DNA from total PBMCs and tumor samples. PBMCs were collected pretreatment and during treatment, and were isolated and stored as previously described. The CDR3 runs 13 amino acids, cysteine and phenylalanine included. The only DNA kept is the CDR3, 39 bases in frame from the first base. Trimming costs V 2 bases and J 6 bases, and their ends lie 9 bases apart. The germline V gene provides CDR1 SGHVS and CDR2 FNYEAQ. To estimate absolute template abundance from read counts, synthetic TCR analog templates were spiked into each PCR. Using the immunoSEQ assay, TCRbeta CDR3 regions were amplified from genomic DNA with bias-controlled V and J gene primers. Sequencing of rearranged TCRbeta segments was done at approximately 20X coverage. The study's own analysis went as follows. Sequencing errors were corrected by clustering and CDR3s were annotated against IMGT to assign V, D and J genes. Downstream analyses used only productive TCRbeta rearrangements and left out out-of-frame or stop-codon sequences. To compute clonality, Shannon entropy was normalized by the log of the number of unique productive sequences and then subtracted from one. Clones differing between time points or between blood and tumor were identified by Fisher's exact test with Benjamini-Hochberg correction at adjusted p below 0.01. In TCRdb, the immuneACCESS table is reduced to in-frame sequences with V and J assigned. These tables do not hold every clone; where another copy was compared, an unresolved V gene accounts for under half, and the others remain unexplained. The V and J calls and clone size are taken from that table; D and trimming were inferred from the DNA. The sample includes about 74,000 clones, with 85% to 90% observed a single time. Of the sample, 4.5% falls within the top ten clones.

On the study overall, not on this receptor specifically: Improved progression-free and overall survival was associated with having pretreatment peripheral blood TCR clonality below the median. Because of the small sample size (n of about 30) and the many exploratory analyses performed, the results are intended to be regarded as hypothesis-generating. Greater expansion of tumor-associated TCR clones in peripheral blood 3 weeks after the start of treatment was observed in patients with durable benefit (n of about 20, p = 0.022).

Specimen: PBMCs, collected around atezolizumab (anti-PD-L1) treatment. The chain employs TRBV7-6 and TRBJ2-3, with a weak D call of TRBD2 (5 bases match). This receptor was obtained from an older man with urothelial cancer. Here the CDR3 is given as CASSLSRADTQYF. The DNA is as follows: TGTGCCAGCAGCTTATCGCGGGCGGATACGCAGTATTTT.